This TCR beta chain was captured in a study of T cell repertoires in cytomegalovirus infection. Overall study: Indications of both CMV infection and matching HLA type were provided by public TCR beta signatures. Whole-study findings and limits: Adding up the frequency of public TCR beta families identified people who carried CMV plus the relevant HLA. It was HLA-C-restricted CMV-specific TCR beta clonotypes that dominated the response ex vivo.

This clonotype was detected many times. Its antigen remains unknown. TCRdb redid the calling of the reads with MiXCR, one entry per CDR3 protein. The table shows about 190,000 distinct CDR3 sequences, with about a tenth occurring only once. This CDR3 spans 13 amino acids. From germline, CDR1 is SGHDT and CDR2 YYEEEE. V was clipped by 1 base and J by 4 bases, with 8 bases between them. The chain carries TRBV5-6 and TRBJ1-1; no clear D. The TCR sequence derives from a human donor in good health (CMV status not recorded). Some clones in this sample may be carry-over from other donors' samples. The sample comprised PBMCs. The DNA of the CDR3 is TGTGCCAGCAGCTTGTGGGGAGGCACTGAAGCTTTCTTT. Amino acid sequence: CASSLWGGTEAFF.